This TCR beta chain was recovered during a study of blood T cell repertoires in COVID-19. Data came from immunoSEQ multiplex PCR; TCRdb stores just in-frame clones and leaves some out. The data contain around 70,000 clones, around 82% of them seen just once; the ten biggest clones take up roughly 6.7%. Sequencing used peripheral blood. The sequence came from a man in his 60s with acute or convalescent COVID-19.

CDR3 in amino acids: CASREWQGEAFF. The CDR3, as DNA: TGTGCCAGCAGAGAATGGCAGGGCGAAGCTTTCTTT. The chain has TRBV2 and TRBJ1-1, with a tentative D call TRBD1 (5 bases). Germline CDR1 and CDR2: SNHLY and FYNNEI. This CDR3 spans 12 amino acids. V was clipped by 6 bases and J by 8 bases, with 13 bases between them.